These 23 T cell receptor beta chains share one sample of origin, sequenced in a study of shared clonotypes between healthy human individuals (TCRdb year 2020). Receptor amplification or capture employed the immunoSEQ multiplex PCR assay. The immuneACCESS repertoire file appears here via TCRdb, limited to in-frame rearrangements. These files lack a portion of the clones; in checked studies, under half of the deficit traces to unresolved V genes, and the cause of the others is not known. This sample lists approximately 1.4 million clones; around 98% were detected once. The ten largest account for roughly 0.4% of the sample. The sequenced sample was naive CD4+ T cells sorted from blood. What the cell subset or site label conveys for this sample: CD45RA+ positively selected. The receptors shown here come from a young man in good health.

A remark on this clone: The same CDR3 arises from other DNA sequences in this sample as well. The CDR3, as DNA: TGTGCCAGCAGCGTCATCGGGGAGAACACTGAAGCTTTCTTT. Translating gives CASSVIGENTEAFF. The chain carries TRBV9 and TRBJ1-1, with unresolved D. The length of the CDR3 is 14 residues. Germline V gene data show CDR1 as SGDLS and CDR2 as YYNGEE. Between the trimmed V and J ends, which lost 2 bases and 1 base, there was a span of 9 bases.

The V gene is TRBV7-9, the J gene TRBJ2-3; D gene uncertain. The V and J ends lost 4 bases and 2 bases respectively, with 16 bases between them. This CDR3 contains 16 residues. Germline V lookup: CDR1 SEHNR, CDR2 FQNEAQ (reference sequence). CDR3 sequence (DNA): TGTGCCAGCAGCTCAGGACGGATATCAGCCACAGATACGCAGTATTTT. Translation: CASSSGRISATDTQYF.

The rearrangement links TRBV6-1 to TRBJ2-4, with TRBD1 matching 10 bases. The CDR3 length is 17 residues. Germline-derived CDR1 and CDR2 are MNHNS and SASEGT. J lost 0 bases, V lost 4 bases, and 6 bases had no gene match. The CDR3 loop is CASSVGQGSLAKNIQYF. The DNA for the CDR3 is TGTGCCAGCAGTGTGGGACAGGGGTCTCTAGCCAAAAACATTCAGTACTTC.

A note on this clone: The same CDR3 arises from other DNA sequences in this sample as well. The gene calls are TRBV19 and TRBJ1-5; 8 bases fit TRBD1. CDR3 length: 15 residues. The V and J ends lost 5 bases and 1 base, in that order; junction bases with no gene match: 4. Germline CDR1 and CDR2: LNHDA and SQIVND (reference sequence). This chain's CDR3 is CASSSTGVSNQPQHF. The DNA of the CDR3 is TGTGCCAGTAGTTCGACAGGGGTGAGCAATCAGCCCCAGCATTTT. The whole variable domain, remainder taken from reference TRBV19 and TRBJ1-5, is DGGITQSPKYLFRKEGQNVTLSCEQNLNHDAMYWYRQDPGQGLRLIYYSQIVNDFQKGDIAEGYSVSREKKESFPLTVTSAQKNPTAFYLCASSSTGVSNQPQHFGDGTRLSIL.

A single count supports this clone. Here the CDR3 reads CAWEKQGNPSIYGYTF. In nucleotides, the CDR3 is TGTGCCTGGGAGAAACAGGGTAATCCATCTATCTATGGCTACACCTTC. The rearrangement uses TRBV30 and TRBJ1-2; maybe TRBD1 (6 bases). The V and J ends lost 5 bases and 4 bases respectively, with 23 bases between them. The CDR3 runs to 16 residues. From germline, CDR1 is GTSNPN and CDR2 SVGIG (reference sequence).

The gene calls are TRBV19 and TRBJ1-2; no definite D call. The CDR3 is 14 residues long. CDR1 and CDR2 (germline): LNHDA, SQIVND (reference sequence). V lost 8 bases, J lost 2 bases, and 15 bases lay in between. The CDR3 nucleotides read TGTGCCAGTTCCCCGACCAGAGGGAACTATGGCTACACCTTC. Its protein product is CASSPTRGNYGYTF.

This clone is a singleton in its sample. The rearrangement uses TRBV18 and TRBJ2-1, with D hard to call. This CDR3 spans 15 amino acids. V dropped 1 base and J dropped 0 bases, with 7 bases sitting between them. The germline V gene has CDR1 KGHSH and CDR2 LQKENI. CDR3 amino acids: CASSPQPGSYNEQFF. Written as DNA, the CDR3 is TGTGCCAGCTCACCACAGCCCGGCTCCTACAATGAGCAGTTCTTC.

The chain couples TRBV6-5 to TRBJ2-3; D remains unclear. CDR1 MNHEY and CDR2 SVGAGI come from the germline V gene. CDR3 length: 11 amino acids. V shed 7 bases and J shed 5 bases, with 7 bases lying between them. The CDR3, as DNA: TGTGCCAGCAATACGGGAGATACGCAGTATTTT. This codes for CASNTGDTQYF.

CDR3 bases: TGCGCCAGCAGCCAGGGAGGGACTAGCGGGTTCTACGAGCAGTACTTC. Translation: CASSQGGTSGFYEQYF. The gene calls are TRBV4-3 and TRBJ2-7, with TRBD2 matching 12 bases. The J segment lost 3 bases and the V segment lost 3 bases, leaving 6 bases of the junction unmatched. The germline V gene has CDR1 LGHNA and CDR2 YSLEER. CDR3 length: 16 residues.

This chain uses TRBV30 with TRBJ2-1; 9 bases align to TRBD2. The V gene's germline CDR1 is GTSNPN and CDR2 SVGIG (reference sequence). This CDR3 is built from 20 residues. The V gene end was trimmed by 0 bases and the J gene end by 0 bases; junction bases not matched to a gene: 15. The CDR3 loop is CAWSVARGASGKSSYNEQFF. The CDR3 nucleotides are TGTGCCTGGAGTGTAGCCCGGGGGGCTAGCGGGAAATCCTCCTACAATGAGCAGTTCTTC.

The rearrangement uses TRBV10-3 and TRBJ2-7; TRBD1 agrees at 11 bases. The V gene's germline CDR1 is ENHRY and CDR2 SYGVKD. The CDR3 totals 13 residues. Unmatched junction bases numbered 4, after V lost 7 bases and J lost 5 bases. CDR3 protein: CAITGTGGDEQYF. The CDR3 DNA is TGTGCCATCACAGGGACAGGGGGAGACGAGCAGTACTTC.

The rearrangement uses TRBV5-1 and TRBJ2-6; D gene uncertain. The CDR3 consists of 13 residues. Germline V gives CDR1 SGHRS, CDR2 YFSETQ. V lost 6 bases and J 0 bases, leaving 4 bases between the germline ends. The chain's CDR3 is CASIDSGANVLTF. DNA of the CDR3: TGCGCCAGCATCGACTCTGGGGCCAACGTCCTGACTTTC. Using reference TRBV5-1 and TRBJ2-6 for the parts outside the CDR3, the full variable domain is KAGVTQTPRYLIKTRGQQVTLSCSPISGHRSVSWYQQTPGQGLQFLFEYFSETQRNKGNFPGRFSGRQFSNSRSEMNVSTLELGDSALYLCASIDSGANVLTFGAGSRLTVL.

This rearrangement joins TRBV5-1 to TRBJ1-3; the D gene is possibly TRBD1 (6 bases). The ends were cut back, 0 bases at V and 5 bases at J, with 15 bases in the middle. The CDR3 loop spans 16 amino acids. CDR1 is SGHRS, CDR2 YFSETQ, per germline. The CDR3 sequence: CASSLAATGFRNTIYF. CDR3 DNA sequence: TGCGCCAGCAGCTTGGCGGCTACAGGGTTCCGAAACACCATATATTTT.

The rearrangement joins TRBV30 to TRBJ1-2, with a tentative D call TRBD1 (5 bases). In germline, CDR1 is GTSNPN, CDR2 SVGIG (reference sequence). CDR3 length: 10 residues. V shed 8 bases and J shed 7 bases, with 11 bases lying between them. CDR3 amino acids: CALRVGGYTF. The CDR3 DNA is TGTGCCCTCAGGGTGGGTGGCTACACCTTC.

V and J are TRBV10-1 and TRBJ1-1, with D hard to call. The V gene's germline CDR1 is WNHNN and CDR2 SYGVQD (reference sequence). Deletions cut 5 bases from V and 1 base from J, with 11 bases between. CDR3 length: 14 residues. The CDR3 loop reads CASSRDVGNTEAFF. In DNA form, the CDR3 reads TGCGCCAGCAGTCGGGATGTCGGGAACACTGAAGCTTTCTTT.

A remark on this clone: This same CDR3 is encoded by further DNA sequences in the sample. The chain joins TRBV11-3 to TRBJ2-1; D not resolved. Trimming left V 1 base short and J 7 bases short, with 5 bases between. Germline-derived CDR1 and CDR2 are SGHNT and YENEEA. The CDR3 sequence is 12 residues long. CDR3 protein: CASSLGVNEQFF. CDR3 bases: TGTGCCAGCAGCTTAGGGGTGAATGAGCAGTTCTTC.

This clone was seen only once. The chain combines TRBV6-6 with TRBJ2-7; no clear D gene. Germline loops: CDR1 MNHNY, CDR2 SVGAGI (reference sequence). Trimming took off 2 bases at V and 2 bases at J, with 10 bases between the two ends. CDR3 size: 14 residues. CDR3 nucleotide sequence: TGTGCCAGCAGTTACGGTGGAACTGCCTACGAGCAGTACTTC. Amino acids: CASSYGGTAYEQYF.

The count of this clone is one. The gene calls are TRBV5-1 and TRBJ2-3; 14 bases align to TRBD2. Germline V CDR1 and CDR2: SGHRS, YFSETQ. With 7 bases clipped from V and 0 bases from J, the junction kept 7 bases outside the gene matches. The CDR3 consists of 17 residues. The chain's CDR3 is CASEEGLAGASTDTQYF. DNA of the CDR3: TGCGCCAGCGAGGAGGGACTAGCGGGAGCTAGCACAGATACGCAGTATTTT. The full variable domain, in which reference TRBV5-1 and TRBJ2-3 provide the parts outside the CDR3, is KAGVTQTPRYLIKTRGQQVTLSCSPISGHRSVSWYQQTPGQGLQFLFEYFSETQRNKGNFPGRFSGRQFSNSRSEMNVSTLELGDSALYLCASEEGLAGASTDTQYFGPGTRLTVL.

With regard to this clone: The same CDR3 is also encoded by other DNA sequences in this sample. The rearrangement links TRBV19 to TRBJ1-1; TRBD1 matches 7 bases. The V gene's germline CDR1 is LNHDA and CDR2 SQIVND (reference sequence). V shed 5 bases, J shed 1 base, and the junction held 4 bases outside the gene matches. The CDR3 covers 14 residues. The CDR3 region is CASSSRTGNTEAFF. In DNA form, the CDR3 reads TGTGCCAGTAGTTCCCGGACAGGGAACACTGAAGCTTTCTTT.

The chain couples TRBV5-4 to TRBJ1-5; 9 bases are shared with TRBD1. The CDR3 sequence is 15 residues long. CDR1 is SGHNT, CDR2 YYREEE, per germline (reference sequence). V was pared by 3 bases and J by 4 bases, with 5 bases of the junction left unmatched. The CDR3 region has the DNA TGTGCCAGCAGCTACGGGACAGGGATGAATCAGCCCCAGCATTTT. Its protein product is CASSYGTGMNQPQHF.

This clone was recorded once. V usage is TRBV7-7 and J usage is TRBJ2-5, with 9 positions matching TRBD1. Germline lookup yields CDR1 SSHAT and CDR2 FNYEAQ (reference sequence). The CDR3 totals 14 residues. Trimming took 3 bases from V and 5 from J; bases not matched to a gene: 4. The CDR3 coding sequence is TGTGCCAGCAGCTTGGGGACAGGGCACGAGACCCAGTACTTC. Encoded protein: CASSLGTGHETQYF.

The count of this clone is one. The gene calls are TRBV6-5 and TRBJ1-2; the D is unclear. The CDR3 totals 16 residues. Germline loops: CDR1 MNHEY, CDR2 SVGAGI. Trimming removed 0 bases from V and 2 bases from J, with 13 bases in between. The CDR3 nucleotides read TGTGCCAGCAGTTACTCGGAGGTCGGAAGGAACTATGGCTACACCTTC. Translated, it gives CASSYSEVGRNYGYTF.

This chain's CDR3 is CASSRPDGPYEQYF. The CDR3 coding sequence is TGTGCCAGCTCTCGCCCGGACGGTCCCTACGAGCAGTACTTC. The rearrangement joins TRBV18 to TRBJ2-7; D is uncertain. Trimming cost V 6 bases and J 2 bases, with 14 bases left between them. The CDR3 has 14 amino acids. CDR1 and CDR2 from the germline V gene are KGHSH and LQKENI.